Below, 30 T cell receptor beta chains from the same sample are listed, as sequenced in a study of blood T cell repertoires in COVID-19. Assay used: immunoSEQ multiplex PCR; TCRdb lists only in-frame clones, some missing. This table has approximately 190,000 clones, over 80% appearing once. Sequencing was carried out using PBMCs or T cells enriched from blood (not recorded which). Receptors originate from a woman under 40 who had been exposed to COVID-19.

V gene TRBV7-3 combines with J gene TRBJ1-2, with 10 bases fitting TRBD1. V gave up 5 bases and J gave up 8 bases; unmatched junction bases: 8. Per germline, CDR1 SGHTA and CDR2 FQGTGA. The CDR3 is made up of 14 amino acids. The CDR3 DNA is TGTGCCAGCAGCCATACGGGACAGGGGCAAGGCTACACCTTC. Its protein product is CASSHTGQGQGYTF.

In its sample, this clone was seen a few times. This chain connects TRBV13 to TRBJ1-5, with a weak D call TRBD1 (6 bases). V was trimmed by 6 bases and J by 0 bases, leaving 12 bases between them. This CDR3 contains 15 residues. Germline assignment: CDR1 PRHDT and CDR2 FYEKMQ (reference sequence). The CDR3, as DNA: TGTGCCAGCAGTTTCCGAGGGGGTAGCAATCAGCCCCAGCATTTT. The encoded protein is CASSFRGGSNQPQHF.

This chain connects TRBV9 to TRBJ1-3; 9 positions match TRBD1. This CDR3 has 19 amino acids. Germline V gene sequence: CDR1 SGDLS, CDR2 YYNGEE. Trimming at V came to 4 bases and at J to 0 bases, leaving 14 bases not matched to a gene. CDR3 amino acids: CASSFRDRVKGGSGNTIYF. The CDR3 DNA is TGTGCCAGCAGCTTTAGGGACAGGGTGAAAGGGGGCTCTGGAAACACCATATATTTT.

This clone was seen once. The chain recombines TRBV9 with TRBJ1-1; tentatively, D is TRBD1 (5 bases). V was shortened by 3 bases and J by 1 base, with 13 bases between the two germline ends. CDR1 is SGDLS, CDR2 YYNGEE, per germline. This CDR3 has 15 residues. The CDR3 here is CASSAPVGGNTEAFF. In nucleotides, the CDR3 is TGTGCCAGCAGCGCACCGGTCGGGGGGAACACTGAAGCTTTCTTT. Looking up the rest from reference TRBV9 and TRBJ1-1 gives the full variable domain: DSGVTQTPKHLITATGQRVTLRCSPRSGDLSVYWYQQSLDQGLQFLIQYYNGEERAKGNILERFSAQQFPDLHSELNLSSLELGDSALYFCASSAPVGGNTEAFFGQGTRLTVV.

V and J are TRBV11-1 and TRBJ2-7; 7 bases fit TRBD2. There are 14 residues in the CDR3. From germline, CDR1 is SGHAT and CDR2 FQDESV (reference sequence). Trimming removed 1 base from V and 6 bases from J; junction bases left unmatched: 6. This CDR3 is CASSLGTGLREQYF. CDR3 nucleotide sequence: TGTGCCAGCAGCTTAGGGACGGGACTACGCGAGCAGTACTTC.

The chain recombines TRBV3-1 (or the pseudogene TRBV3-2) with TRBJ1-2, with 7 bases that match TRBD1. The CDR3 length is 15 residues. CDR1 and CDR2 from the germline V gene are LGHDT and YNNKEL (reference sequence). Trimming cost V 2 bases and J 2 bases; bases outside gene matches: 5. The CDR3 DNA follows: TGTGCCAGCAGCCAAACGGGACAGCCAAACTATGGCTACACCTTC. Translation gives CASSQTGQPNYGYTF.

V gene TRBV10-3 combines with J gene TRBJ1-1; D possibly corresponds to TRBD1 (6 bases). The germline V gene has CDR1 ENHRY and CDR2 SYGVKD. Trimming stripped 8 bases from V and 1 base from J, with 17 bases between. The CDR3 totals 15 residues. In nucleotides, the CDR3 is TGTGCCATCGCAGCGGGGGGACACTCGAACACTGAAGCTTTCTTT. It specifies CAIAAGGHSNTEAFF.

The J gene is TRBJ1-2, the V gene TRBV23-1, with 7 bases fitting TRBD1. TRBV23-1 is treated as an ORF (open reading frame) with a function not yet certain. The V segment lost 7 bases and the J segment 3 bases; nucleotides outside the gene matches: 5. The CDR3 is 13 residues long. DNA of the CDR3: TGCGCCAGCACCCGAGGGACAGACTATGGCTACACCTTC. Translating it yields CASTRGTDYGYTF.

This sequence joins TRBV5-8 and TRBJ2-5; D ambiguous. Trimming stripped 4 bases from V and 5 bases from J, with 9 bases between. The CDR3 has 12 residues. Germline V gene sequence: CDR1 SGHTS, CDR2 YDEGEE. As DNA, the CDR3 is TGTGCCAGCAGCCCCAGGCAGGAGACCCAGTACTTC. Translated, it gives CASSPRQETQYF. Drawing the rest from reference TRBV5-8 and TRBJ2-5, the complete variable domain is EAGVTQSPTHLIKTRGQQATLRCSPISGHTSVYWYQQALGLGLQFLLWYDEGEERNRGNFPPRFSGRQFPNYSSELNVNALELEDSALYLCASSPRQETQYFGPGTRLLVL.

The CDR3 sequence: CASSPGLAGGYNEQFF. The CDR3 DNA sequence: TGTGCCAGCAGCCCAGGACTAGCGGGGGGGTACAATGAGCAGTTCTTC. The chain links TRBV5-5 to TRBJ2-1, with TRBD2 identical over 15 bases. The germline gives CDR1 SGHKS, CDR2 YYEKEE (reference sequence). The J segment lost 4 bases and the V segment lost 4 bases, leaving 3 bases of the junction unmatched. The CDR3 has 16 residues.

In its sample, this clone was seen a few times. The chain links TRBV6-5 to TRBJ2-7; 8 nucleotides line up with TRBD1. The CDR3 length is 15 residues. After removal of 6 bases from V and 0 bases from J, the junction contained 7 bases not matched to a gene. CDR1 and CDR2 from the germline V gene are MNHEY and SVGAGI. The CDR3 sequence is CASRRAGTGSYEQYF. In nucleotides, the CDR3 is TGTGCCAGCAGGCGGGCCGGGACAGGCTCCTACGAGCAGTACTTC.

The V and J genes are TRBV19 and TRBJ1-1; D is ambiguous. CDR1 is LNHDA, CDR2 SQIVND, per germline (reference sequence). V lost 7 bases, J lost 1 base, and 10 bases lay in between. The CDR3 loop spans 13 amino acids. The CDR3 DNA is TGTGCCAGTACCACAGACCCGAACACTGAAGCTTTCTTT. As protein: CASTTDPNTEAFF.

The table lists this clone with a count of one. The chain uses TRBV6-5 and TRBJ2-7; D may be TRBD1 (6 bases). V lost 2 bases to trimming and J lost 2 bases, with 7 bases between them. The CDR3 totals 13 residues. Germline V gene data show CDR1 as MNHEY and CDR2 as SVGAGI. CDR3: CASSYRDTYEQYF. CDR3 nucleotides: TGTGCCAGCAGTTACCGGGACACCTACGAGCAGTACTTC.

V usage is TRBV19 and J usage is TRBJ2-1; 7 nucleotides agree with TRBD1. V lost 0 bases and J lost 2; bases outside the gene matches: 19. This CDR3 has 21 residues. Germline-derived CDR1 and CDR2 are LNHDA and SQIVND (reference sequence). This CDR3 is CASSIDAWQGDRDGAYNEQFF. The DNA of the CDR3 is TGTGCCAGTAGTATAGATGCGTGGCAGGGGGACCGGGACGGAGCCTACAATGAGCAGTTCTTC.

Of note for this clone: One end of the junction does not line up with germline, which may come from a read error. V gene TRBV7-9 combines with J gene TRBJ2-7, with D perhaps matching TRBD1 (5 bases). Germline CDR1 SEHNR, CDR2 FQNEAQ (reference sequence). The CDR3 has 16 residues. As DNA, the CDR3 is TGTGCCAGTAGCTTAGACGAAAGCCAGGGTCCCTACGAGCAGTACTTC. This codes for CASSLDESQGPYEQYF.

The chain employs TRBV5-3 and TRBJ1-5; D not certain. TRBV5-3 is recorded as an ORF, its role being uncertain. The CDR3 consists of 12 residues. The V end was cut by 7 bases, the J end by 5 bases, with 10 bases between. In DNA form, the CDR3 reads TGTGCCAGAGCGAATTGGTATCAGCCCCAGCATTTT. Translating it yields CARANWYQPQHF.

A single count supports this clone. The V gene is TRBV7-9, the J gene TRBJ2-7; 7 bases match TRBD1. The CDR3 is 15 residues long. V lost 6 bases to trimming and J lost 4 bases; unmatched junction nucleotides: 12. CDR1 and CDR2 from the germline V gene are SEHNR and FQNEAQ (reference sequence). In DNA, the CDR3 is TGTGCCAGCAGTTCTGACAGGGCGAGAACTTACGAGCAGTACTTC. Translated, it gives CASSSDRARTYEQYF.

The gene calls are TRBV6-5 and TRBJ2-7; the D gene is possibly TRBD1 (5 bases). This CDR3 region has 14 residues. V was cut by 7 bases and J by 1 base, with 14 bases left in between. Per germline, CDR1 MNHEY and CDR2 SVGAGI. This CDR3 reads CASTWQGESYEQYF. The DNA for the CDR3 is TGTGCCAGCACCTGGCAGGGCGAGTCCTACGAGCAGTACTTC.

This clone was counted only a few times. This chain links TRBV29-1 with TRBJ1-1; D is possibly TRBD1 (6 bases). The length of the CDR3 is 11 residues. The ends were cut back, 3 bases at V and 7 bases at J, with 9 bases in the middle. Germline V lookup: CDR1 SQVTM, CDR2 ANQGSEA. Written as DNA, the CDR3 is TGCAGCGTTGAGGTAGGGGGTGAAGCTTTCTTT. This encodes CSVEVGGEAFF.

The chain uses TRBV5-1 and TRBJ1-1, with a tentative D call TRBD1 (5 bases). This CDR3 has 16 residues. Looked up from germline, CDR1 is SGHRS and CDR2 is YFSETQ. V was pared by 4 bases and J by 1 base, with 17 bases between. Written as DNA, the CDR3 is TGCGCCAGCAGCGCGGGGGACTCCGGGAGGAACACTGAAGCTTTCTTT. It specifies CASSAGDSGRNTEAFF.

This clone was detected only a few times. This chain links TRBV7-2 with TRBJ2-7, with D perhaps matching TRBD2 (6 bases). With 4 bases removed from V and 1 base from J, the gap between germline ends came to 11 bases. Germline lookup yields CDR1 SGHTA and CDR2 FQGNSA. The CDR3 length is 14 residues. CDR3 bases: TGTGCCAGCAGCTCCGGGACTTCTTCCTACGAGCAGTACTTC. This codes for CASSSGTSSYEQYF.

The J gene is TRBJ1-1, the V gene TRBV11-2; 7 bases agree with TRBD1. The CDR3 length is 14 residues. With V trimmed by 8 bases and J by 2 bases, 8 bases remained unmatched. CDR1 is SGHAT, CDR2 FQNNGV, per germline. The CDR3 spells CASGVGTANTEAFF. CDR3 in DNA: TGTGCCAGCGGTGTTGGGACAGCTAACACTGAAGCTTTCTTT.

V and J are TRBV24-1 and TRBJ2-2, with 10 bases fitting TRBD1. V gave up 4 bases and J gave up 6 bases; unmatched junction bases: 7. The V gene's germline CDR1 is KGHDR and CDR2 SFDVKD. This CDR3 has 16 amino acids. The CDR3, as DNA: TGTGCCACCAGTGAGACAGGGGGCTATTCGGCCGGGGAGCTGTTTTTT. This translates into CATSETGGYSAGELFF.

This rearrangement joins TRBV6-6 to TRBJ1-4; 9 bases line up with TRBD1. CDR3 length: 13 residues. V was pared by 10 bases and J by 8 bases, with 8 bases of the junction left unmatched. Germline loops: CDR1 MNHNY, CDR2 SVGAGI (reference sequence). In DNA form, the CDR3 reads TGTGCCATCTCGGGACAGGGTACGGAAAAACTGTTTTTT. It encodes CAISGQGTEKLFF.

CDR3 in DNA: TGTGCCAGCAGTTACTCGACAGGGCAGCCCCAGCATTTT. This translates into CASSYSTGQPQHF. The rearrangement links TRBV6-5 to TRBJ1-5; 7 bases match TRBD1. The CDR3 spans 13 residues. Germline lookup yields CDR1 MNHEY and CDR2 SVGAGI. V was clipped by 0 bases and J by 7 bases; unmatched bases: 0.

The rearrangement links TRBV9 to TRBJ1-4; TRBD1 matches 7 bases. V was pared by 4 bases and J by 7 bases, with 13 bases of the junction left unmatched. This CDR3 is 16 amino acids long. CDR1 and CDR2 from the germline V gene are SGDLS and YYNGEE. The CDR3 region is CASSPRTGGNGEKLFF. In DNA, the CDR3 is TGTGCCAGCAGCCCTCGGACAGGAGGGAACGGTGAAAAACTGTTTTTT.

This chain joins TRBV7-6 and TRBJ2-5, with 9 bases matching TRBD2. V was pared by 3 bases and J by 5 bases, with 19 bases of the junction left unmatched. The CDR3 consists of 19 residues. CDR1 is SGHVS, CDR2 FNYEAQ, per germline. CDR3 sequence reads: CASSLLSYARGGGSETQYF. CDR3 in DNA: TGTGCCAGCAGCTTGTTGAGCTACGCGCGGGGGGGCGGGTCTGAGACCCAGTACTTC. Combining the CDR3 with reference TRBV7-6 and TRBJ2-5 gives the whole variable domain GAGVSQSPRYKVTKRGQDVALRCDPISGHVSLYWYRQALGQGPEFLTYFNYEAQQDKSGLPNDRFSAERPEGSISTLTIQRTEQRDSAMYRCASSLLSYARGGGSETQYFGPGTRLLVL.

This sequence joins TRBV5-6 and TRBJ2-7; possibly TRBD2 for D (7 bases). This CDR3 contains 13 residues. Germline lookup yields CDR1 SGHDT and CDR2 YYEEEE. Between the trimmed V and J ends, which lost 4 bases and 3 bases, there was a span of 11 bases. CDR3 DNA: TGTGCCAGCAGCCCGGGGGGCAGCTACGAGCAGTACTTC. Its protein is CASSPGGSYEQYF.

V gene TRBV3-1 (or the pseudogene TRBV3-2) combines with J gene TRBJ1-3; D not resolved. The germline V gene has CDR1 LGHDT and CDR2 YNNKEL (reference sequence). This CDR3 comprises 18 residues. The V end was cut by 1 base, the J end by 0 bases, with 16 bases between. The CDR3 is CASSQGYLGVNSGNTIYF. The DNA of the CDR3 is TGTGCCAGCAGCCAAGGTTATCTCGGGGTAAACTCTGGAAACACCATATATTTT.

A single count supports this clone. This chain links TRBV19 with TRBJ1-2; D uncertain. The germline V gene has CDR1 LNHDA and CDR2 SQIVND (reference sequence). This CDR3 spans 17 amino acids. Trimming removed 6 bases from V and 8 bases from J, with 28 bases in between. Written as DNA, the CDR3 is TGTGCCAGTAGCGCCGTGCCGGGAGCTCGGCCGGGCCGGGGCTACACCTTC. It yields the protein CASSAVPGARPGRGYTF. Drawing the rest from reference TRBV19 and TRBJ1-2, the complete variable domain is DGGITQSPKYLFRKEGQNVTLSCEQNLNHDAMYWYRQDPGQGLRLIYYSQIVNDFQKGDIAEGYSVSREKKESFPLTVTSAQKNPTAFYLCASSAVPGARPGRGYTFGSGTRLTVV.